This TCR beta chain was captured by sequencing in a study of shared clonotypes between healthy human individuals. This clone was recorded once. The data were produced by immunoSEQ multiplex PCR, yet TCRdb's version contains in-frame clones alone and is incomplete. The repertoire holds 650,000 to 800,000 clones, approximately 90% seen once, with nearly 25% in the top ten. The CDR3 extends over 13 amino acids. Trimming at V came to 4 bases and at J to 4 bases, leaving 4 bases not matched to a gene. From germline, CDR1 is SGHAT and CDR2 FQNNGV. Naive CD8 cells, CD45RO-negative and positively selected for CCR7, excluded terminally differentiated effector memory CD45RA+ cells.

The receptor comes from a man between 25 and 39 years old in good health. The V gene is TRBV11-2, the J gene TRBJ2-7, with 7 bases matching TRBD2. The specimen sequenced was naive CD8+ T cells sorted from blood. CDR3 loop: CASSWRDYYEQYF. CDR3 in DNA: TGTGCCAGCAGCTGGCGGGACTATTACGAGCAGTACTTC.